This T cell receptor (beta chain) originates from a study of blood T cell repertoires in COVID-19. Study summary: The study drew acute and convalescent COVID-19 samples from the United States, Italy and Spain.

Losses at the gene ends were 6 bases for V and 3 bases for J; bases not matched to a gene: 7. Germline CDR1 is MNHEY and CDR2 is SVGAGI. The CDR3 is 15 residues long. In the original processing: Nucleated cell number was recorded as an estimate derived from reference gene primer amplification. TCRdb keeps only in-frame clones here, not all; method: immunoSEQ multiplex PCR. D and trimming come from the DNA, and the V and J calls and clone size come from that table. Among 200,000 to 300,000 clones listed, approximately 87% were seen once. Sequences were obtained from peripheral blood. The chain links TRBV6-5 to TRBJ2-5; 10 positions agree with TRBD1. The TCR sequence derives from a woman in her forties who had recovered from COVID-19. DNA of the CDR3: TGTGCCAGCAGCTGGCGGGACAGGGGAAAAGAGACCCAGTACTTC. It encodes CASSWRDRGKETQYF.